This T cell receptor (beta chain) is drawn from a study of T cell repertoires in aging, cancer and after chemotherapy. Amplification of TCR beta used genomic DNA extracted from peripheral blood. Multiplex touch-down PCR with TRB-A/B primers amplified rearranged V-D-J TRB sequences. MiXCR was run by TCRdb on the multiplex PCR reads, yielding one entry per CDR3 protein. The sample contains 1,500 to 2,000 distinct CDR3 sequences, roughly 23% of which appear only once. This clonotype is labeled medium-sized. Its antigen is as yet unknown. Germline V CDR1 and CDR2: LNHDA, SQIVND (reference sequence). There are 16 residues in the CDR3. J was trimmed by 5 bases and V by 6 bases; bases with no gene match: 13. Study-wide findings and caveats: In each cancer cohort, median generation probability increased across chemotherapy, suggesting thymic output rebounded. Untreated cancer patients had significantly lower blood TCR diversity than age-matched healthy donors.

Input material: blood. The chain couples TRBV19 to TRBJ1-1, with 9 bases aligning to TRBD1. The receptor was derived from a human donor with a blood cancer. CDR3 nucleotide sequence: TGTGCCAGTAGCAGCAGCGGCCGAGACAGGGGGACTGAAGCTTTCTTT. Amino acids: CASSSSGRDRGTEAFF.